This is a list of T cell receptor beta chains from one sample in a study of CD8+CD57+ T cells in acquired aplastic anemia. TCRdb re-called the reads with MiXCR, one entry per CDR3 protein. The sample records 150,000 to 200,000 distinct CDR3 sequences, roughly 48% being singletons. The sample was sorted CD4+, CD8+, or CD8+CD57+ T cells (not recorded which) from PBMCs. Every receptor here comes from a human donor with aplastic anemia. CDR3s include the opening cysteine and the closing phenylalanine or tryptophan. Each record gives: V gene, clone size, CDR3 protein. A clone size is listed for some rows: how often the clone was seen (once, few, many), or a class if it is expanded.

>TRBV7-8|.
CVSSLAGSAGYTF
>TRBV2|many
CASSRDRALSGNTIYF
>TRBV18|.
CASSPPAGSSYNEQFF
>TRBV24-1|many
CATSDPAGTTGELFF
>TRBV7-9|few
CASSPGTVYEQYF
>TRBV27|few
CASSPGTGKRYSNQPQHF
>TRBV18|.
CASSPGPEPDGYTF
>TRBV29-1|few
CSVGDSGNTEAFF
>TRBV6-2/TRBV6-3|few
CASSYSGGGASEQYF
>TRBV12-3/TRBV12-4|many
CASSGPPPNLLYEQYF
>TRBV5-1|many
CASSLLRQETQYF
>TRBV20-1|many
CSAAQGSINQPQHF
>TRBV15|.
CATSRVRHSYEQYF
>TRBV7-8|.
CASKQGAITEAFF
>TRBV29-1|many
CSSRQGGTDTQYF
>TRBV24-1|many
CATSDLTQTQYF
>TRBV12-3/TRBV12-4|many
CASSQWRSDTQYF
>TRBV24-1|.
CATSGVAGPGDTQYF
>TRBV7-9|once
CASSKRPTNQPQHF
>TRBV5-1|.
CASRKGGTNTGELFF
>TRBV30|few
CAWSGLGGARETDTQYF
>TRBV6-1|many
CASIPEGVGSYEQYF
>TRBV2|few
CATRDSPYEQYF
>TRBV11-2|.
CASSFSGTCTDTQYF
>TRBV5-1|many
CASSFFATGSYEQYF
>TRBV20-1|many
CSAIMGADASYNSPLHF
>TRBV20-1|many
CSARPTGGETQYF
>TRBV7-6|many
CASSLGRGVNTEAFF
>TRBV24-1|.
CATSLAGSKDYGYTF
>TRBV7-6|.
CASSLHGGSHGYTF
>TRBV10-3|.
CAISWTGSNTEAFF
>TRBV5-1|.
CASSFIAGSSYNEQFF
>TRBV20-1|.
CSARVRETQYF
>TRBV7-2|.
CASSLWVRGANVLTF
>TRBV19|.
CASDRGRDQPQYF
>TRBV11-2|.
CASSLAEGINGNTIYF
>TRBV28|.
CASRRTGDYSNQPQHF
>TRBV7-8|.
CASGQHGLYEQYF
>TRBV7-6|few
CASSPPSQETQYF
>TRBV4-1|few
CASSQTGHYTDTQYF
>TRBV29-1|many
CSVTGIYGYTF
>TRBV11-2|once
CASSPRDWREDEQYF
>TRBV18|.
CASSRGQGAVGTDTQYF
>TRBV10-3|many
CAISEAGSREKLFF
>TRBV19|many
CASRDVPGTAKNIQYF
>TRBV29-1|few
CSVAGLNQETQYF
>TRBV9|few
CASIRITGSTEAFF